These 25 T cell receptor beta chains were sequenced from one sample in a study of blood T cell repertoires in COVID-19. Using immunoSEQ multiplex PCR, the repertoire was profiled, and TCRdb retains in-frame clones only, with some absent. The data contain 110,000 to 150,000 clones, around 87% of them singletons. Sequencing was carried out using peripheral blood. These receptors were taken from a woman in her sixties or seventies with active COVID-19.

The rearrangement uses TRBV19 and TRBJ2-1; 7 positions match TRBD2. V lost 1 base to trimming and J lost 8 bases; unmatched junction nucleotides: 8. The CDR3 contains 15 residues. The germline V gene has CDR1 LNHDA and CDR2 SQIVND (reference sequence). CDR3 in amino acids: CASSIVVGRVDEQFF. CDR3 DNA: TGTGCCAGTAGTATAGTCGTAGGGAGGGTCGATGAGCAGTTCTTC.

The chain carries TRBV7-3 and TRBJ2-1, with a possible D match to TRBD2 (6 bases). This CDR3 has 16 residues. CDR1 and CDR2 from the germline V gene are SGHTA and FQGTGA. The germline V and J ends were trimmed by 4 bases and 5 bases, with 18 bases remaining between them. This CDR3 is CASSSIHRDSNNEQFF. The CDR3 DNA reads TGTGCCAGCAGCTCCATCCACCGGGACTCAAACAATGAGCAGTTCTTC.

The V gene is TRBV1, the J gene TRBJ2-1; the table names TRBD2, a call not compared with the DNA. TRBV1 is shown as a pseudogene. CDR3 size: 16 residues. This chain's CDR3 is CTSSLPPSVTVGEQFF. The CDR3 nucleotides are TGCACCAGCAGCCTTCCCCCCAGCGTTACGGTCGGGGAGCAGTTCTTC.

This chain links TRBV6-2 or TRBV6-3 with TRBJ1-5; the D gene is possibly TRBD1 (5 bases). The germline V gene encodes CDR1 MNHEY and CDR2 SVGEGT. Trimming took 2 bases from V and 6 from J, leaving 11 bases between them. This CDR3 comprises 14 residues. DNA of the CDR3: TGTGCCAGCAGTTACGACAGTCTCGGTCAGCCCCAGCATTTT. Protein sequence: CASSYDSLGQPQHF.

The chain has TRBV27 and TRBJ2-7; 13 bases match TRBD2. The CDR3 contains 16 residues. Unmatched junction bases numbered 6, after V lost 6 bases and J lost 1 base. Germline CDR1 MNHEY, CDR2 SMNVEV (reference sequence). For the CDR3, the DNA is TGTGCCAGCAGACCGGGACTAGCGGGGAGATCCTACGAGCAGTACTTC. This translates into CASRPGLAGRSYEQYF.

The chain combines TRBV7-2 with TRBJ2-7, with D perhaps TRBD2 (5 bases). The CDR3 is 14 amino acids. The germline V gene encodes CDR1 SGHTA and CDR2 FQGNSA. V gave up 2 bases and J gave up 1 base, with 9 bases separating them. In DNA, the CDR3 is TGTGCCAGCAGCTTATGGACTTCTTCCTACGAGCAGTACTTC. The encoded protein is CASSLWTSSYEQYF.

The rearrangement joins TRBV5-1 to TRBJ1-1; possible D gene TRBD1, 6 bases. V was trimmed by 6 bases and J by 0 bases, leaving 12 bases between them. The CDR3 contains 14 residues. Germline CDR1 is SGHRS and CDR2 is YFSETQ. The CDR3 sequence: CASTADRMNTEAFF. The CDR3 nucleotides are TGCGCCAGCACCGCCGACAGGATGAACACTGAAGCTTTCTTT.

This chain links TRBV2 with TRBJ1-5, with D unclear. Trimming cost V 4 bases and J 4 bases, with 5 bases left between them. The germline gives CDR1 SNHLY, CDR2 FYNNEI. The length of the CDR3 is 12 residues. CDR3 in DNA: TGTGCCAGCAGTGGACAAAATCAGCCCCAGCATTTT. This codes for CASSGQNQPQHF. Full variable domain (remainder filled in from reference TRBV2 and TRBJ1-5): EPEVTQTPSHQVTQMGQEVILRCVPISNHLYFYWYRQILGQKVEFLVSFYNNEISEKSEIFDDQFSVERPDGSNFTLKIRSTKLEDSAMYFCASSGQNQPQHFGDGTRLSIL.

CDR3 loop: CASSYRRGHTGELFF. The CDR3 nucleotides are TGTGCCAGCAGTTATAGAAGGGGCCACACCGGGGAGCTGTTTTTT. The rearrangement links TRBV6-2 or TRBV6-3 to TRBJ2-2; perhaps TRBD1 as D (5 bases). The CDR3 is 15 residues long. The germline V and J ends were trimmed by 3 bases and 3 bases, with 11 bases remaining between them. CDR1 and CDR2 (germline): MNHEY, SVGEGT.

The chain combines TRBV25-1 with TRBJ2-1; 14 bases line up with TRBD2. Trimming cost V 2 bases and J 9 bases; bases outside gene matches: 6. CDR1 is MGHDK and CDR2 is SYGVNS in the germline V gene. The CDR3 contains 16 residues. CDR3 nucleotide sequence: TGTGCCAGCAGTGAACCGGGACTAGCGGGAGTGGGTGAGCAGTTCTTC. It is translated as CASSEPGLAGVGEQFF. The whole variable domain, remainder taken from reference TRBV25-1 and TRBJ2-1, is EADIYQTPRYLVIGTGKKITLECSQTMGHDKMYWYQQDPGMELHLIHYSYGVNSTEKGDLSSESTVSRIRTEHFPLTLESARPSHTSQYLCASSEPGLAGVGEQFFGPGTRLTVL.

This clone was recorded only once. CDR3: CASSSGGSGANVLTF. CDR3 DNA: TGTGCCAGCAGCTCCGGGGGCTCTGGGGCCAACGTCCTGACTTTC. The V call is TRBV6-2 or TRBV6-3, the J call TRBJ2-6; D might be TRBD2 (6 bases). The CDR3 is 15 residues long. Germline-derived CDR1 and CDR2 are MNHEY and SVGEGT. The germline V and J ends were trimmed by 6 bases and 0 bases, with 9 bases remaining between them.

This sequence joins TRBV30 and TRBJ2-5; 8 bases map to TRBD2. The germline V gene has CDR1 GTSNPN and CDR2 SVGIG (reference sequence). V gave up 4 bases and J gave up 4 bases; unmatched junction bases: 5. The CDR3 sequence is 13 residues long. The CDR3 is CAWNLLAGETQYF. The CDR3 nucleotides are TGTGCCTGGAACCTCCTAGCGGGAGAGACCCAGTACTTC.

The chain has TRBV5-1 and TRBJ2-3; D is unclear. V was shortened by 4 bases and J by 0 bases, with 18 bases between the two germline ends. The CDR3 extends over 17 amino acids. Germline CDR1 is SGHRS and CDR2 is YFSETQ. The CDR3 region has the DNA TGCGCCAGCAGCCCCCCCCGTGGTAGCCCCAGCACAGATACGCAGTATTTT. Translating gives CASSPPRGSPSTDTQYF.

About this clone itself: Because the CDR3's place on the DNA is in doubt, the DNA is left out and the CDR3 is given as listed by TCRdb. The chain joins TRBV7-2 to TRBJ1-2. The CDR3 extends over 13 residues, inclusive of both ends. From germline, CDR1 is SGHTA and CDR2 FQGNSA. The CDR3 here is CASSPGGFAGGTF.

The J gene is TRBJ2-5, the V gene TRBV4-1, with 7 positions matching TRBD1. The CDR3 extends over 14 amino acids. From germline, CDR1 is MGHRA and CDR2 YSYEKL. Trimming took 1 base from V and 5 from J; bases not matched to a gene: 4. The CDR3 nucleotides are TGCGCCAGCAGCCAAGTAGGGGGCGTGGAGACCCAGTACTTC. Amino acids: CASSQVGGVETQYF.

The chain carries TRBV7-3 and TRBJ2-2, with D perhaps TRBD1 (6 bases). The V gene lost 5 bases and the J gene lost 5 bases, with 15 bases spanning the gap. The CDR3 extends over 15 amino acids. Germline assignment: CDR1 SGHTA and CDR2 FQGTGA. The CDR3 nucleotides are TGTGCCAGCAGCCCCGACAGGACGGGGACCGGGGAGCTGTTTTTT. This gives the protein CASSPDRTGTGELFF.

CDR3 sequence (DNA): TGTGCCAGCTCCCCCCGGGGAGGGGACGGCTACACCTTC. Its protein product is CASSPRGGDGYTF. The gene calls are TRBV18 and TRBJ1-2; D may be TRBD1 (5 bases). Trimming cost V 6 bases and J 8 bases, with 16 bases left between them. Germline lookup yields CDR1 KGHSH and CDR2 LQKENI. The length of the CDR3 is 13 residues.

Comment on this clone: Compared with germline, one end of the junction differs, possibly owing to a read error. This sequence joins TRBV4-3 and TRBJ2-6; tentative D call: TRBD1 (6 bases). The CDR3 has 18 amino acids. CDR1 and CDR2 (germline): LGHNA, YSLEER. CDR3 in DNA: TGCGCCAGCAGCCCGCCGGGACAAATGGGTTCTGGGACCAACGTCCTGACTTTC. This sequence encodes CASSPPGQMGSGTNVLTF.

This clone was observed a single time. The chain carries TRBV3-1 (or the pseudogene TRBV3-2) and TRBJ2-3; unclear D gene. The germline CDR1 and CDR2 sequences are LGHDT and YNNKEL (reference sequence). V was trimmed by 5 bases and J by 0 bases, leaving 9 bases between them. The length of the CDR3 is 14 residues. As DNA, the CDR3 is TGTGCCAGCAGCTCCCTAGTGAGCACAGATACGCAGTATTTT. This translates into CASSSLVSTDTQYF.

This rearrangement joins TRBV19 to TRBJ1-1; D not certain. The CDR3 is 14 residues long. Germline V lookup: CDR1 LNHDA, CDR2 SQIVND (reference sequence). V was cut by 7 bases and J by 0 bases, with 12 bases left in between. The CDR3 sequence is CASISRVMNTEAFF. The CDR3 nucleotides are TGTGCCAGTATTAGCCGAGTTATGAACACTGAAGCTTTCTTT. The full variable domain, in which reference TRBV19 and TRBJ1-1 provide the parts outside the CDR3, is DGGITQSPKYLFRKEGQNVTLSCEQNLNHDAMYWYRQDPGQGLRLIYYSQIVNDFQKGDIAEGYSVSREKKESFPLTVTSAQKNPTAFYLCASISRVMNTEAFFGQGTRLTVV.

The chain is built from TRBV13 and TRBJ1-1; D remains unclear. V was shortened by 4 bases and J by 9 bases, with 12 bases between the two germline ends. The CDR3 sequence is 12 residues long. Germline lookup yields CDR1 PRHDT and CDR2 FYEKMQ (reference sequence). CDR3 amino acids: CASSSTGRQAFF. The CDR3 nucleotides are TGTGCCAGCAGCTCCACGGGTCGGCAAGCTTTCTTT.

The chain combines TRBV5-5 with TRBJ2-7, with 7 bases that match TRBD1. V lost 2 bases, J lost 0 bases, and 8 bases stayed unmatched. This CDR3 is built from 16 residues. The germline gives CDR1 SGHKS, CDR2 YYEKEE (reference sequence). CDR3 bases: TGTGCCAGCAGCTTAAGCCAGACAGGGTTCTCCTACGAGCAGTACTTC. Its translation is CASSLSQTGFSYEQYF.

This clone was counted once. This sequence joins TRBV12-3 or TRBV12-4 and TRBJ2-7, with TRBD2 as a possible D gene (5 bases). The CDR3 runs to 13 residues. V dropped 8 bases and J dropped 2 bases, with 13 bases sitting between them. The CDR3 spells CASLPSGTYEQYF. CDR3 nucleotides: TGTGCCAGCCTGCCCTCGGGGACCTACGAGCAGTACTTC.

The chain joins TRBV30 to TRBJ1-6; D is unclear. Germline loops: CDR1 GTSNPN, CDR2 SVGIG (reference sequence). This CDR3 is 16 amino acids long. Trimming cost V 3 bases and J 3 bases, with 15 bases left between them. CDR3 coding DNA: TGTGCCTGGAGCGACAAGGTGTCGGACTATAATTCACCCCTCCACTTT. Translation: CAWSDKVSDYNSPLHF.

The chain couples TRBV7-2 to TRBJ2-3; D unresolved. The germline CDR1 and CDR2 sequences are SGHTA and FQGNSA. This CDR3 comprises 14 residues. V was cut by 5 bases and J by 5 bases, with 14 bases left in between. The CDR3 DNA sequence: TGTGCCAGCAGCCAAACCCTAGTCAAAGATACGCAGTATTTT. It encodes CASSQTLVKDTQYF.